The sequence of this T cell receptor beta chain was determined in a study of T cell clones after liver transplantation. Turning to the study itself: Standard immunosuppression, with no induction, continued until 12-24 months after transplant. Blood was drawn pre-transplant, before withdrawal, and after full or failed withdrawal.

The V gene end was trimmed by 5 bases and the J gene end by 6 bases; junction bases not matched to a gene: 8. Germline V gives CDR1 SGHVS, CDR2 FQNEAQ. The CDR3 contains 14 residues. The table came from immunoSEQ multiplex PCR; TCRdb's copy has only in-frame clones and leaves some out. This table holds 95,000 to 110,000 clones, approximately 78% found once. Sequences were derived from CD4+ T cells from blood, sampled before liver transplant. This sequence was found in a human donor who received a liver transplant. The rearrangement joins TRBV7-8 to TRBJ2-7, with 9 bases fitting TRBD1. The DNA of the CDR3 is TGTGCCAGCAGCCCCCGGACAGGGGACGGCGAGCAGTACTTC. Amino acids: CASSPRTGDGEQYF.